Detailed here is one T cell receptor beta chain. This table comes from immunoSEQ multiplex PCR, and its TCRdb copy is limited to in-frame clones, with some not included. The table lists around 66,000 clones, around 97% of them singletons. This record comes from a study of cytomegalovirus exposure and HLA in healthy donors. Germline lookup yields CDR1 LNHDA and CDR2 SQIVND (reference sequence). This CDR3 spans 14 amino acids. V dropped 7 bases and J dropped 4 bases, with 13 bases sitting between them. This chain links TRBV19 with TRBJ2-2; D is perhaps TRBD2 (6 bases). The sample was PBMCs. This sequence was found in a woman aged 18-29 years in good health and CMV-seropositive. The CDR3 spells CASMGGGSTGELFF. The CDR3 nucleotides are TGTGCCAGTATGGGGGGAGGAAGCACCGGGGAGCTGTTTTTT.